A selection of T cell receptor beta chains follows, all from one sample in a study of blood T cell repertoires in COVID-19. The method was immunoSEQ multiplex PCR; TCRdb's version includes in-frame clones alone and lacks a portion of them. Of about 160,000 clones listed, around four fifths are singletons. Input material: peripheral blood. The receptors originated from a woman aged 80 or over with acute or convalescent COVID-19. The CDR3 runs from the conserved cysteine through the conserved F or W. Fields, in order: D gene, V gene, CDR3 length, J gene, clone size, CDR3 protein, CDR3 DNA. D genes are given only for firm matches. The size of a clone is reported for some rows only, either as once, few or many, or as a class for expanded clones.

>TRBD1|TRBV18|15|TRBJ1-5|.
CASSPPGTGVQPQHF
TGTGCCAGCTCACCACCTGGGACAGGAGTCCAGCCCCAGCATTTT
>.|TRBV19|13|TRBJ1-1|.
CASTPDWGTEAFF
TGTGCCAGTACTCCGGACTGGGGCACTGAAGCTTTCTTT
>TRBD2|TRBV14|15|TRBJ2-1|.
CASSPLAGAYNEQFF
TGTGCCAGCAGCCCACTAGCGGGAGCTTACAATGAGCAGTTCTTC
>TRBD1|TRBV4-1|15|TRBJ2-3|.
CASSPGQGETDTQYF
TGCGCCAGCAGCCCGGGACAGGGAGAAACAGATACGCAGTATTTT
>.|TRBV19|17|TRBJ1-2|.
CASSIGGQRRNYYGYTF
TGTGCCAGTAGTATAGGCGGACAGAGGAGGAACTACTATGGCTACACCTTC
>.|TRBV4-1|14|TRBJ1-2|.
CASSPSGQGYGYTF
TGCGCCAGCAGCCCATCCGGGCAGGGCTATGGCTACACCTTC
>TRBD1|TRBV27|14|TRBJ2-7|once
CASRPGTGAYEQYF
TGTGCCAGCCGGCCCGGGACAGGCGCCTACGAGCAGTACTTC
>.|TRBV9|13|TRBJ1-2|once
CASSQGPGYGYTF
TGTGCCAGCTCTCAGGGGCCAGGCTATGGCTACACCTTC
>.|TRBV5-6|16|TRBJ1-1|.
CASSPGAGRIGTEAFF
TGTGCCAGCAGCCCCGGGGCGGGAAGGATCGGCACTGAAGCTTTCTTT
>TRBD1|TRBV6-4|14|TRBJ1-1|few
CASRRAGTGGRAFF
TGTGCCAGCAGAAGAGCCGGGACAGGGGGCCGAGCTTTCTTT
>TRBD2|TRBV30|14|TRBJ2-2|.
CAWSPAGGTGELFF
TGTGCCTGGAGCCCCGCCGGGGGGACCGGGGAGCTGTTTTTT
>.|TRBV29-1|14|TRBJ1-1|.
CSVDKTDQNTEAFF
TGCAGCGTTGACAAGACAGACCAGAACACTGAAGCTTTCTTT
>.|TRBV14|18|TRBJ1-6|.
CASSQFDLDSSYNSPLHF
TGTGCCAGCAGCCAATTCGACCTGGACAGCTCCTATAATTCACCCCTCCACTTT
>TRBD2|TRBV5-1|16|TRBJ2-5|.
CASSLEASGRGETQYF
TGCGCCAGCAGCTTGGAGGCTAGCGGGAGAGGAGAGACCCAGTACTTC
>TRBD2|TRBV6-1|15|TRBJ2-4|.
CASSETSGTKNIQYF
TGTGCCAGCAGTGAAACTAGCGGGACCAAAAACATTCAGTACTTC
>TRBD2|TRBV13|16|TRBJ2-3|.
CASSGTTSGRVDTQYF
TGTGCCAGCAGCGGGACCACTAGCGGGAGGGTGGATACGCAGTATTTT
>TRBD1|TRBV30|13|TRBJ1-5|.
CAWSQGARQPQHF
TGTGCCTGGTCGCAGGGGGCGAGGCAGCCCCAGCATTTT
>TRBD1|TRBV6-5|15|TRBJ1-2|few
CASSYRDRGQSGYTF
TGTGCCAGCAGTTACCGGGACAGGGGGCAGAGTGGCTACACCTTC
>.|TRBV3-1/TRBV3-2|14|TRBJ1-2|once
CASSQEGGAYGYTF
TGTGCCAGCAGCCAAGAAGGAGGGGCTTATGGCTACACCTTC
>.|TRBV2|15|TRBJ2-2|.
CATNLRAGDTGELFF
TGTGCCACGAATTTGCGGGCAGGGGACACCGGGGAGCTGTTTTTT
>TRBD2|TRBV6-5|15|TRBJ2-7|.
CASRLRLAGGWEQYF
TGTGCCAGCAGGCTTCGCTTAGCGGGAGGGTGGGAGCAGTACTTC
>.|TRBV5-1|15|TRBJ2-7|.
CASSQGPSESYEQYF
TGCGCCAGCAGTCAAGGTCCTAGCGAGAGTTACGAGCAGTACTTC
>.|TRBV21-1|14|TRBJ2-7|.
CARVDRGCSYEQYF
TGTGCCAGGGTCGACAGGGGGTGCTCCTACGAGCAGTACTTC
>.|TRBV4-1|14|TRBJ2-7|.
CASSHPGLGYEQYF
TGCGCCAGCAGCCATCCAGGACTCGGCTACGAGCAGTACTTC
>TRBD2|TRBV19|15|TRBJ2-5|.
CASSIEPGTRKTQYF
TGTGCCAGTAGTATCGAACCCGGGACTAGAAAAACCCAGTACTTC
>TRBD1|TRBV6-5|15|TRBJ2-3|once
CASSRGQELTDTQYF
TGTGCCAGCAGCCGCGGACAGGAGCTCACAGATACGCAGTATTTT
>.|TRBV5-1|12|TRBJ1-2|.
CASSLDRSGYTF
TGCGCCAGCAGCTTGGACAGGTCCGGCTACACCTTC
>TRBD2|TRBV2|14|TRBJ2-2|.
CASKLAGETGELFF
TGTGCCAGCAAACTAGCGGGAGAAACCGGGGAGCTGTTTTTT
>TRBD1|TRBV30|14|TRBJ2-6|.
CAGGTGAGANVLTF
TGTGCCGGGGGGACAGGGGCTGGGGCCAACGTCCTGACTTTC
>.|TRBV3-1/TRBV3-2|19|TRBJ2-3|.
CASSRYALGGAGSTDTQYF
TGTGCCAGCAGCCGCTATGCTCTAGGCGGGGCCGGGAGCACAGATACGCAGTATTTT
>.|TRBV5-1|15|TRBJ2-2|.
CASSHFAAKTGELFF
TGCGCCAGCAGCCACTTCGCGGCAAAAACCGGGGAGCTGTTTTTT
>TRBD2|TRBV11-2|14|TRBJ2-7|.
CASSLRGGSYEQYF
TGTGCCAGCAGCTTACGGGGGGGCTCCTACGAGCAGTACTTC
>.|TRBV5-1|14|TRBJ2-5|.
CASKLQGNQETQYF
TGCGCCAGCAAATTACAGGGAAACCAAGAGACCCAGTACTTC
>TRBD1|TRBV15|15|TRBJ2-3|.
CATSRAGTGVNTQYF
TGTGCCACCAGCAGGGCCGGGACAGGGGTTAATACGCAGTATTTT
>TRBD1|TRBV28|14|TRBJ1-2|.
CASNPGTGYYGYTF
TGTGCCAGCAACCCCGGGACAGGGTACTATGGCTACACCTTC
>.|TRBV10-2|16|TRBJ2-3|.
CASSESRGYGTDTQYF
TGCGCCAGCAGTGAGTCAAGGGGGTACGGCACAGATACGCAGTATTTT
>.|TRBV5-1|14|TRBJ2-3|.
CASSYGTSTDTQYF
TGCGCCAGCAGCTACGGGACTAGCACAGATACGCAGTATTTT
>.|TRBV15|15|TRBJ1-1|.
CATSSDSRGGDRAFF
TGTGCCACCAGCAGCGATAGCAGGGGCGGAGATAGAGCTTTCTTT
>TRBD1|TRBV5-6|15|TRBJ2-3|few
CASSTGQGVADTQYF
TGTGCCAGCAGCACTGGACAGGGGGTTGCAGATACGCAGTATTTT
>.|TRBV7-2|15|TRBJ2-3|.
CASSLGGTRTDTQYF
TGTGCCAGCAGCTTAGGTGGGACACGCACAGATACGCAGTATTTT
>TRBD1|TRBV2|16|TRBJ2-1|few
CASSMAQGANYNEQFF
TGTGCCAGCAGTATGGCTCAGGGGGCAAACTACAATGAGCAGTTCTTC
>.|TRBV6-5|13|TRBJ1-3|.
CATTGGTGNTIYF
TGTGCCACCACGGGGGGCACTGGAAACACCATATATTTT
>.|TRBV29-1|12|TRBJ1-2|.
CSVETANYGYTF
TGCAGCGTTGAGACAGCGAACTATGGCTACACCTTC
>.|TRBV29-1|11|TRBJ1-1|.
CSAEGGTEAFF
TGCAGCGCCGAGGGGGGGACTGAAGCTTTCTTT
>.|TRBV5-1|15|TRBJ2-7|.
CASSSRAGAPYEQYF
TGCGCCAGCAGCTCTAGGGCAGGGGCTCCCTACGAGCAGTACTTC
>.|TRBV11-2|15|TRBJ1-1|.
CASSFTGYMNTEAFF
TGTGCCAGCAGCTTTACAGGTTATATGAACACTGAAGCTTTCTTT
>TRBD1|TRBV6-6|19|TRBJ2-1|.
CASSPYLGQDPNAYNEQFF
TGTGCCAGCAGTCCCTATCTGGGACAGGACCCGAACGCCTACAATGAGCAGTTCTTC